One sample yielded the 18 T cell receptor beta chains listed below, sequenced in a study of blood T cell repertoires in COVID-19. Sequencing used immunoSEQ multiplex PCR; TCRdb keeps in-frame clones, though not all of them. Here the sample spans 30,000 to 45,000 clones, about 82% being singletons. The specimen sequenced was peripheral blood. The origin of the receptors is a man between 60 and 70 years old in a cohort sampled during active COVID-19.

The rearrangement uses TRBV5-5 and TRBJ2-3; 8 bases match TRBD2. CDR1 and CDR2 (germline): SGHKS, YYEKEE (reference sequence). Losses at the gene ends were 0 bases for V and 4 bases for J; bases not matched to a gene: 7. The CDR3 extends over 16 amino acids. The CDR3 sequence is CASSLGLAGNSDTQYF. For the CDR3, the DNA is TGTGCCAGCAGCTTGGGGTTAGCGGGAAATTCAGATACGCAGTATTTT.

CDR3 nucleotides: TGTGCCAGCGTCGGGGAGATTCGATACGAGCAGTACTTC. Its protein product is CASVGEIRYEQYF. The chain recombines TRBV6-1 with TRBJ2-7; D is possibly TRBD2 (5 bases). V lost 8 bases to trimming and J lost 4 bases, with 15 bases between them. The CDR3 covers 13 residues. Germline V gives CDR1 MNHNS, CDR2 SASEGT.

The genes are TRBV3-1 (or the pseudogene TRBV3-2) and TRBJ1-1; D possibly corresponds to TRBD1 (5 bases). Trimming took off 1 base at V and 8 bases at J, with 11 bases between the two ends. The germline gives CDR1 LGHDT, CDR2 YNNKEL (reference sequence). The CDR3 length is 13 residues. This CDR3 reads CASSQATVDEAFF. CDR3 in DNA: TGTGCCAGCAGCCAAGCGACAGTCGACGAAGCTTTCTTT.

The table lists this clone with a few counts. The chain employs TRBV27 and TRBJ1-5, with TRBD1 matching over 7 bases. V was clipped by 6 bases and J by 1 base; unmatched bases: 3. This CDR3 is 14 amino acids long. Germline V gene data show CDR1 as MNHEY and CDR2 as SMNVEV (reference sequence). CDR3 sequence reads: CASRTQGSNQPQHF. In nucleotides, the CDR3 is TGTGCCAGCAGAACACAGGGGAGCAATCAGCCCCAGCATTTT.

The CDR3 DNA sequence: TGCAGCGTTGAAGCCGGGGTAGTTTTGCCAGATACGCAGTATTTT. This translates into CSVEAGVVLPDTQYF. The genes are TRBV29-1 and TRBJ2-3; D is perhaps TRBD2 (5 bases). CDR3 length: 15 amino acids. CDR1 SQVTM and CDR2 ANQGSEA come from the germline V gene. V lost 1 base, J lost 4 bases, and 15 bases lay in between.

The rearrangement uses TRBV5-4 and TRBJ1-2, with D hard to call. The germline V gene encodes CDR1 SGHNT and CDR2 YYREEE (reference sequence). The CDR3 has 15 residues. The ends were cut back, 0 bases at V and 3 bases at J, with 12 bases in the middle. Written as DNA, the CDR3 is TGTGCCAGCAGCTTGGGCGAGAGGGATTACTATGGCTACACCTTC. The encoded protein is CASSLGERDYYGYTF.

The chain joins TRBV15 to TRBJ1-2; D call uncertain. V gave up 0 bases and J gave up 2 bases, with 13 bases separating them. The germline V gene encodes CDR1 LNHNV and CDR2 YYDKDF (reference sequence). This CDR3 is 16 amino acids long. The CDR3 sequence: CATSRDPREANYGYTF. In nucleotides, the CDR3 is TGTGCCACCAGCAGAGATCCCCGGGAAGCAAACTATGGCTACACCTTC. Complete variable domain (other parts from reference TRBV15 and TRBJ1-2): DAMVIQNPRYQVTQFGKPVTLSCSQTLNHNVMYWYQQKSSQAPKLLFHYYDKDFNNEADTPDNFQSRRPNTSFCFLDIRSPGLGDTAMYLCATSRDPREANYGYTFGSGTRLTVV.

The chain carries TRBV28 and TRBJ2-7; D call uncertain. CDR3 length equals 14 residues. The V gene lost 5 bases and the J gene lost 0 bases, with 11 bases spanning the gap. Germline-derived CDR1 and CDR2 are MDHEN and SYDVKM. CDR3 DNA: TGTGCCAGCAGTCCTCAAGCGTTCTCCTACGAGCAGTACTTC. It encodes CASSPQAFSYEQYF.

This clone came up once. The gene calls are TRBV5-5 and TRBJ2-3; D might be TRBD2 (5 bases). Looked up from germline, CDR1 is SGHKS and CDR2 is YYEKEE (reference sequence). The length of the CDR3 is 15 residues. Trimming left V 5 bases short and J 1 base short, with 14 bases between. This CDR3 reads CASRGWEFGTDTQYF. CDR3 nucleotides: TGTGCCAGCAGGGGGTGGGAGTTCGGCACAGATACGCAGTATTTT.

The V call is TRBV5-5, the J call TRBJ2-7, with 9 bases identical to TRBD1. The J segment lost 6 bases and the V segment lost 4 bases, leaving 14 bases of the junction unmatched. This CDR3 contains 16 residues. From germline, CDR1 is SGHKS and CDR2 YYEKEE (reference sequence). This chain's CDR3 is CASSVSRDREGIEQYF. Written as DNA, the CDR3 is TGTGCCAGCAGCGTATCCCGGGACAGGGAAGGGATCGAGCAGTACTTC.

This chain uses TRBV5-1 with TRBJ2-1; the D gene is possibly TRBD2 (6 bases). Germline V CDR1 and CDR2: SGHRS, YFSETQ. The length of the CDR3 is 15 residues. V was cut by 0 bases and J by 6 bases, with 13 bases left in between. This CDR3 is CASSLGAGLPNEQFF. CDR3 DNA sequence: TGCGCCAGCAGCTTGGGGGCGGGACTTCCCAATGAGCAGTTCTTC.

This chain uses TRBV7-9 with TRBJ1-1; maybe TRBD1 (6 bases). The V end was cut by 6 bases, the J end by 1 base, with 9 bases between. This CDR3 has 13 amino acids. Germline loops: CDR1 SEHNR, CDR2 FQNEAQ (reference sequence). CDR3 nucleotide sequence: TGTGCCAGCAGAGAACAGGGGAACACTGAAGCTTTCTTT. This translates into CASREQGNTEAFF.

V gene TRBV28 combines with J gene TRBJ2-1; D not certain. V lost 6 bases and J 7 bases, leaving 4 bases between the germline ends. The CDR3 runs to 10 residues. Germline V CDR1 and CDR2: MDHEN, SYDVKM. CDR3 DNA sequence: TGTGCCAGCAGCCGGAATGAGCAGTTCTTC. It yields the protein CASSRNEQFF.

The V and J genes are TRBV7-9 and TRBJ2-2; D is unresolved. The CDR3 spans 13 residues. Trimming removed 8 bases at V and 4 bases at J, with 11 bases between. Germline CDR1 SEHNR, CDR2 FQNEAQ (reference sequence). Here the CDR3 reads CASGSTGTGELFF. In nucleotides, the CDR3 is TGTGCCAGCGGTTCTACTGGCACCGGGGAGCTGTTTTTT.

This clone was detected once. This chain uses TRBV25-1 with TRBJ2-1; TRBD2 might be the D (6 bases). Per the germline V gene, CDR1 is MGHDK and CDR2 is SYGVNS. V lost 6 bases to trimming and J lost 6 bases, with 12 bases between them. This CDR3 has 13 amino acids. The CDR3 sequence: CASRGGGINEQFF. The CDR3 nucleotides read TGTGCCAGCAGGGGAGGCGGAATCAATGAGCAGTTCTTC. Supplemented by reference TRBV25-1 and TRBJ2-1, the full variable domain reads EADIYQTPRYLVIGTGKKITLECSQTMGHDKMYWYQQDPGMELHLIHYSYGVNSTEKGDLSSESTVSRIRTEHFPLTLESARPSHTSQYLCASRGGGINEQFFGPGTRLTVL.

As DNA, the CDR3 is TGTGCCAGCAGGGGGACACTTGATACCGGGGAGCTGTTTTTT. Its translation is CASRGTLDTGELFF. This chain connects TRBV6-5 to TRBJ2-2; weak D call: TRBD1 (6 bases). This CDR3 has 14 amino acids. Looked up from germline, CDR1 is MNHEY and CDR2 is SVGAGI. The V end was cut by 6 bases, the J end by 5 bases, with 13 bases between.

The chain has TRBV10-1 and TRBJ2-5; D gene uncertain. This CDR3 contains 15 residues. The V gene's germline CDR1 is WNHNN and CDR2 SYGVQD (reference sequence). V lost 5 bases to trimming and J lost 1 base, with 14 bases between them. The CDR3 DNA reads as TGCGCCAGCAGTTCCAACCCTCCCAGCCAAGAGACCCAGTACTTC. This codes for CASSSNPPSQETQYF.

This chain uses TRBV9 with TRBJ1-4, with 10 bases aligning to TRBD1. Germline V gene lookup returns CDR1 SGDLS and CDR2 YYNGEE. With V trimmed by 0 bases and J by 5 bases, 1 base remained unmatched. The CDR3 is made up of 15 amino acids. The DNA of the CDR3 is TGTGCCAGCAGCGTAGGGACAGGGGGGAATGAAAAACTGTTTTTT. It encodes CASSVGTGGNEKLFF.